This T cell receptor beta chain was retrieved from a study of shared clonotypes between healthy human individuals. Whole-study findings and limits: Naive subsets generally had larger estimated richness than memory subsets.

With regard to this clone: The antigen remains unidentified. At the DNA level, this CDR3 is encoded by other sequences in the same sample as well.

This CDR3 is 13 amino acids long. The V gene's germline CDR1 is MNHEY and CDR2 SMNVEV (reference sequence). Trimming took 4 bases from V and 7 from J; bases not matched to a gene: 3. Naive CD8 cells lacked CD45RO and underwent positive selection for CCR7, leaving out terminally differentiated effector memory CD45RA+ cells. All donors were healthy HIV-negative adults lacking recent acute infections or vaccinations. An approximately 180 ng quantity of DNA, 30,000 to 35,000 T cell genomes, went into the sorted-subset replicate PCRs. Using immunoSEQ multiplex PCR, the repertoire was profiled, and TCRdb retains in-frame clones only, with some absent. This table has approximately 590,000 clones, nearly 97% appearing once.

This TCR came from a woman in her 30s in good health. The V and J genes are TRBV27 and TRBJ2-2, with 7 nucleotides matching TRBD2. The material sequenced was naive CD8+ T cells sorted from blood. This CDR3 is CASSSGEGGELFF. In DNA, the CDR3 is TGTGCCAGCAGTTCCGGGGAGGGCGGGGAGCTGTTTTTT.